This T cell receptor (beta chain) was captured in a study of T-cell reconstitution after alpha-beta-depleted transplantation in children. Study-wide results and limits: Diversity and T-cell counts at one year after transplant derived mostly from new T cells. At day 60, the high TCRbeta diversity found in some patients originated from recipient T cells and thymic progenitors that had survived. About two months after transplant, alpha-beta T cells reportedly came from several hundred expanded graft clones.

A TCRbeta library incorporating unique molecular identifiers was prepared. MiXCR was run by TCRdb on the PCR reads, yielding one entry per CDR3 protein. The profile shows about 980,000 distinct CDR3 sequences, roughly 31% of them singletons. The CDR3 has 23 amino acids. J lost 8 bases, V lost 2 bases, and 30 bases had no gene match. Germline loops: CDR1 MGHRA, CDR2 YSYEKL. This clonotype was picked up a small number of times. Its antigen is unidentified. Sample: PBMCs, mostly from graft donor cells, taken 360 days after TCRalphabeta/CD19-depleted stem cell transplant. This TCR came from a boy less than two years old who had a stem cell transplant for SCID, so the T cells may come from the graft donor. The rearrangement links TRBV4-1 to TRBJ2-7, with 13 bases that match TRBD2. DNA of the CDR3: TGCGCCAGCAGCCAACTACCCCTACCCGGACTAGCGGGGGCCCGAAGCCACACTGGGAAGCAGTACTTC. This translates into CASSQLPLPGLAGARSHTGKQYF.